This T cell receptor beta chain was observed in a study of T cells in Graves' hyperthyroidism and ophthalmopathy. Points from the study as a whole: Onset of ophthalmopathy came a median around 7.1 months after the model predicted it.

The CDR3 loop spans 19 amino acids. Germline V gene data show CDR1 as MNHEY and CDR2 as SMNVEV (reference sequence). Unmatched junction bases numbered 10, after V lost 2 bases and J lost 0 bases. If no ophthalmopathy progression occurred within 18 months, Graves' hyperthyroidism was stable. Patients aged 18 to 65 had newly diagnosed hyperthyroidism of under 2 months' duration. A patient was excluded if there was uncontrolled infection, other autoimmune disease, pregnancy or lactation. Template material for amplifying TCR beta CDR3 regions consisted of RNA transcripts. RT-PCR in the first round (using the HTBI primer set) targeted the TCR CDR3. TCRdb recomputed calls from the multiplex PCR reads with MiXCR, one row per CDR3 protein. The sample lists about 590,000 distinct CDR3 sequences, around 16% occurring once. Of note for this clonotype: Its target is unknown.

The chain links TRBV27 to TRBJ2-1; 10 nucleotides agree with TRBD2. The receptor was isolated from a woman aged 25 to 39 with Graves' hyperthyroidism. Specimen: blood. This chain's CDR3 is CASSLGLAGETRSYNEQFF. CDR3 nucleotide sequence: TGTGCCAGCAGTTTAGGCCTAGCGGGGGAAACTCGCTCCTACAATGAGCAGTTCTTC.